The clone carrying this T cell receptor (beta chain) occurred a few times. Antigen unknown. Other DNA sequences from this sample encode an identical CDR3 as well. This sample is part of a study of beta chain features in type 1 diabetes. Study conclusions and caveats: Across all four CD4+ subsets, people with type 1 diabetes showed modestly shorter TCRB CDR3s.

The study reverse transcribed the entire isolated RNA, so it sequenced expressed TCRB transcripts. Some clones are missing from TCRdb's copy, which holds only in-frame ones; the method was immunoSEQ multiplex PCR. The table shows over 600,000 clones, with 9.5% to 15% occurring only once. The CDR3 is 17 amino acids. Germline CDR1 SGDLS, CDR2 YYNGEE. With V trimmed by 0 bases and J by 3 bases, 9 bases remained unmatched. Specimen: naive CD4+ T cells from blood. The chain is built from TRBV9 and TRBJ2-3; 8 nucleotides agree with TRBD2. This TCR came from a man aged 25-45 years with type 1 diabetes. The CDR3 sequence is CASSVEGLAGSTDTQYF. CDR3 sequence (DNA): TGTGCCAGCAGCGTAGAGGGCTTAGCGGGGAGTACAGATACGCAGTATTTT.